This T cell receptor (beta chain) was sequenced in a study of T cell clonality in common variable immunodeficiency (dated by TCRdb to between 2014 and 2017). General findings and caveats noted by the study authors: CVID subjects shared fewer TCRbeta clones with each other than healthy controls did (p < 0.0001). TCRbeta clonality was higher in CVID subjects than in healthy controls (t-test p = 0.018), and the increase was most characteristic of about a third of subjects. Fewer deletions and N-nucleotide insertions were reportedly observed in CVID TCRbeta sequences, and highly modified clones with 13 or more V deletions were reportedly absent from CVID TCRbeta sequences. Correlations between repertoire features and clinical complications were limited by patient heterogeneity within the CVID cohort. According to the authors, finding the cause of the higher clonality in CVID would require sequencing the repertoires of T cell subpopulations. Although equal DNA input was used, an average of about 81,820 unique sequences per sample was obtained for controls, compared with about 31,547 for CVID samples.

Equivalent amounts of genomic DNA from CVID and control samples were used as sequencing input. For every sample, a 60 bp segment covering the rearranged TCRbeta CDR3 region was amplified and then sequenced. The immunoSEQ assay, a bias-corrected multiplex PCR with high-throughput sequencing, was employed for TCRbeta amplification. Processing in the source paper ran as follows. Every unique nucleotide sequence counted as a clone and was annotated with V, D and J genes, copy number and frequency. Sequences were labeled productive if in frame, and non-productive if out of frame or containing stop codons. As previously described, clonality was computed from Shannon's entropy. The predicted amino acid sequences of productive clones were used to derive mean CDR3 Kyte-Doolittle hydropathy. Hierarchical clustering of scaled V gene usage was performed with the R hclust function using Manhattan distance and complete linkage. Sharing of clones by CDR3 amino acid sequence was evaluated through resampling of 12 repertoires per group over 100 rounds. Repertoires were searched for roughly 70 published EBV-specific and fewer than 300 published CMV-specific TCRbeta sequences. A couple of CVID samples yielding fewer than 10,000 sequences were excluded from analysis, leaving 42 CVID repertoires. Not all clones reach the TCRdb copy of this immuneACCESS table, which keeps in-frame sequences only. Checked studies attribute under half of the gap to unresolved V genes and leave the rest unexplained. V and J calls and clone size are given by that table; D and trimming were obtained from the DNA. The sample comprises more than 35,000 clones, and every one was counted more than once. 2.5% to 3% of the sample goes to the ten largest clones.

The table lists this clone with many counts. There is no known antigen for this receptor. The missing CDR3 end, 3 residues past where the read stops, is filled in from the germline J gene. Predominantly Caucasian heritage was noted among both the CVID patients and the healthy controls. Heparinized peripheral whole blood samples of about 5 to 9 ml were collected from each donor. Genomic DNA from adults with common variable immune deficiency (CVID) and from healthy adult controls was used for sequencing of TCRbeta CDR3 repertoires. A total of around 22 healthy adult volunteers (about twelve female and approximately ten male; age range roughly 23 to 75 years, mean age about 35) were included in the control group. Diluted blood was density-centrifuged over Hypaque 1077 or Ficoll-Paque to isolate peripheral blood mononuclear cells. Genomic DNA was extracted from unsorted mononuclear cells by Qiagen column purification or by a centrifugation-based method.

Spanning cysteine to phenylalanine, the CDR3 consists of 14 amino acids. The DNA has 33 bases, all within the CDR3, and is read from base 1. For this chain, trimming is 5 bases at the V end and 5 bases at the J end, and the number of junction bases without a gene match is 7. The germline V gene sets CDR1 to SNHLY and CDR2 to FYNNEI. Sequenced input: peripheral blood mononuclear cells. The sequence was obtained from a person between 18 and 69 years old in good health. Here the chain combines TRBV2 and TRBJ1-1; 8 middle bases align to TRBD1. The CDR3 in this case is CASSYTGGRTEAFF. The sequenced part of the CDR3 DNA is TGTGCCAGCAGTTATACAGGGGGTCGGACTGAA.